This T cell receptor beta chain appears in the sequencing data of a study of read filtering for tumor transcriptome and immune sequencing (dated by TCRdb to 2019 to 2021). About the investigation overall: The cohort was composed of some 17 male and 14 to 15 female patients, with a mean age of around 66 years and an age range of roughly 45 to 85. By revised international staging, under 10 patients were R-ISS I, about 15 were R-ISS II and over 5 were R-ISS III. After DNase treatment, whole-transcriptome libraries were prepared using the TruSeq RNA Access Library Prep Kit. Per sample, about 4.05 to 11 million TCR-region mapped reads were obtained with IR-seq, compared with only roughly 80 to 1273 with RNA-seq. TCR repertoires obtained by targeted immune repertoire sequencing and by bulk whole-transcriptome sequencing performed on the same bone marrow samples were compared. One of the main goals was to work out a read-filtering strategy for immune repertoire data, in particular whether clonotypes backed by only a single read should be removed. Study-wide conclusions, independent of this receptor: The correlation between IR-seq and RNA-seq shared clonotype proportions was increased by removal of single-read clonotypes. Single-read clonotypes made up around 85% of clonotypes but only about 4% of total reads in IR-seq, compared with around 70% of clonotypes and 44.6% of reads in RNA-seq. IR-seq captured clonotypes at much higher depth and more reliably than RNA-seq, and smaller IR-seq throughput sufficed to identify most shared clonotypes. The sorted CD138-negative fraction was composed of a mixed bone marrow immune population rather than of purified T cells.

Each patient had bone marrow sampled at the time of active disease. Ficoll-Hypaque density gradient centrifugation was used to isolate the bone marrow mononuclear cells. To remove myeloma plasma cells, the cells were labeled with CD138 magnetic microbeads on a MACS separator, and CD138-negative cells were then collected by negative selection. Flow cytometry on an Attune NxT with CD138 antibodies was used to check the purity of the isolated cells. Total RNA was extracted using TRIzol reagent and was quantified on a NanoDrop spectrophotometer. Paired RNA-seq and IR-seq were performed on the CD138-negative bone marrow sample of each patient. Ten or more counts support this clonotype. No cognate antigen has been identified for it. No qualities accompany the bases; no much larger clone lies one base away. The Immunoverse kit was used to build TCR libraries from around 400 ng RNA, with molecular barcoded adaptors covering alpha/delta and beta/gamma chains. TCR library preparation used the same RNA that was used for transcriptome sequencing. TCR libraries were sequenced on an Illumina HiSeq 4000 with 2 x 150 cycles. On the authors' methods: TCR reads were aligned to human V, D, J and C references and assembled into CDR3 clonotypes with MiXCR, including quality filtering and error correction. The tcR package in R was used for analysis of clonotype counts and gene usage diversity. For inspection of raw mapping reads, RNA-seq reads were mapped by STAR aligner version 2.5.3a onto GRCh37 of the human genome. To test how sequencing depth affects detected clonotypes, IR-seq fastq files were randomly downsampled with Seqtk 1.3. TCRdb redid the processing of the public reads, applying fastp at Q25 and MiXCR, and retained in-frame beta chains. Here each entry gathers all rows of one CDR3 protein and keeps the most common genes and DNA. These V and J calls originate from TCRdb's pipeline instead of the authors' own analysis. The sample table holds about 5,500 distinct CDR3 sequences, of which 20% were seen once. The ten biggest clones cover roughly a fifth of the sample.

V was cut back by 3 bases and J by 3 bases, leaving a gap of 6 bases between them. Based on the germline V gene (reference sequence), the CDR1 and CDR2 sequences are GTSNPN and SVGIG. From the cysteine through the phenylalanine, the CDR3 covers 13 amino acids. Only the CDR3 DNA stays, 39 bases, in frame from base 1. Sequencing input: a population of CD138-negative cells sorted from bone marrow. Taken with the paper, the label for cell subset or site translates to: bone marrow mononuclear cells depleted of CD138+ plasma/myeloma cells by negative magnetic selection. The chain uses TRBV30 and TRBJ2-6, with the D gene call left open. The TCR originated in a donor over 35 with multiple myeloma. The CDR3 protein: CAWRGIGANVLTF. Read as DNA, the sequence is TGTGCCTGGAGAGGGATTGGGGCCAACGTCCTGACTTTC.